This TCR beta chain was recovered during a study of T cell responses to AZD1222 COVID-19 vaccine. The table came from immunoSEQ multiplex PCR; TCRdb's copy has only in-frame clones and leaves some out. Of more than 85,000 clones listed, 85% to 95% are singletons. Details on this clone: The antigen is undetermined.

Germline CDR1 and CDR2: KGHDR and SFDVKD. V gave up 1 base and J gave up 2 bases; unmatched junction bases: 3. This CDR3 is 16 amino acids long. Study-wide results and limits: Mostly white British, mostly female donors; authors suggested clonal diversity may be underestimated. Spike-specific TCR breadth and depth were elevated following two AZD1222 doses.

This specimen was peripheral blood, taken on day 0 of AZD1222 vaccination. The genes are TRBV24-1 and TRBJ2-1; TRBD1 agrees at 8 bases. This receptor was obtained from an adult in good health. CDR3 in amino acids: CATSDFGRGPYNEQFF. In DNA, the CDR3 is TGTGCCACCAGTGATTTTGGCAGGGGGCCCTACAATGAGCAGTTCTTC.